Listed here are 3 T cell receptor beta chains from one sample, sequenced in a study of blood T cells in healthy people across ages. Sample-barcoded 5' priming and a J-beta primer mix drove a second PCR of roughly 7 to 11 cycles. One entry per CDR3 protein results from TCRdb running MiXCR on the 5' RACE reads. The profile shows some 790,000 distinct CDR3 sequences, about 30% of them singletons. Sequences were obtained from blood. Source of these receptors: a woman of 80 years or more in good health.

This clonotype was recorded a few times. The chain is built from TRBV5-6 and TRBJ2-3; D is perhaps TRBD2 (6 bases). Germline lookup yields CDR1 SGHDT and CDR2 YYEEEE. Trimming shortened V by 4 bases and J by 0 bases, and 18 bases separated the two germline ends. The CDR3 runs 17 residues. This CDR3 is CASSRRLVGTSTDTQYF. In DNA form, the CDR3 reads TGTGCCAGCAGCCGGAGACTAGTGGGGACTAGCACAGATACGCAGTATTTT.

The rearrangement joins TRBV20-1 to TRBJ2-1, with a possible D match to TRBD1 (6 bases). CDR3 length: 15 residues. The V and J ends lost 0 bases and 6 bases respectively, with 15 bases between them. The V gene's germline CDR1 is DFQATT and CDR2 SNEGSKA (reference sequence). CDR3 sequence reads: CSARDSGQLSNEQFF. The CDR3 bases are TGCAGTGCTAGAGACTCCGGACAGTTAAGCAATGAGCAGTTCTTC.

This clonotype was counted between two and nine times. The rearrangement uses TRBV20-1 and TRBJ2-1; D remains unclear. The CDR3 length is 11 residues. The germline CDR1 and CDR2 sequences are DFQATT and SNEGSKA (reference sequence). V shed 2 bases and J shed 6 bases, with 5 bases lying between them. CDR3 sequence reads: CSARRANEQFF. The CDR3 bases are TGCAGTGCTAGAAGGGCCAATGAGCAGTTCTTC.